There are many counts of the clone carrying this T cell receptor (beta chain). No antigen is known for it. V was clipped by 1 base and J by 4 bases, with 14 bases between them. This CDR3 comprises 16 residues. The germline gives CDR1 MDHEN, CDR2 SYDVKM. This specimen comes from a study of T-cell reconstitution after alpha-beta-depleted transplantation in children. Unique molecular identifiers were incorporated when the TCRbeta library was constructed. TCRdb fed the PCR reads into MiXCR, producing one record per CDR3 protein. The table includes around 580,000 distinct CDR3 sequences, 20% to 25% detected once. General observations from the study: Reports say that about two months after transplant, the alpha-beta T cells came out of several hundred graft clones that had expanded. After transplant, high TCRbeta diversity at day 60 in some patients arose from surviving recipient T cells and thymic progenitors. A year had passed since transplant, and T-cell counts and diversity by then came mostly from newly produced T cells.

The chain joins TRBV28 to TRBJ1-3, with D perhaps TRBD1 (6 bases). Here the sequenced sample was PBMCs, mostly from graft donor cells, taken 360 days after TCRalphabeta/CD19-depleted stem cell transplant. The receptor comes from a boy under two years old who had a stem cell transplant for acute myeloid leukemia, so the T cells may come from the graft donor. CDR3 region: CASSLSPTGPGNTIYF. The CDR3 DNA follows: TGTGCCAGCAGTTTATCCCCGACAGGCCCGGGAAACACCATATATTTT.